This T cell receptor (beta chain) originates from a study of shared clonotypes between healthy human individuals. Study-level background: Sampling drew on donors who were a couple of women and a few men aged 18 to 49. Study-wide findings and caveats: For sorted subsets, rarefaction showed incomplete sequencing despite large depth. Donors were few, which limited the genetic and exposure-history diversity represented. The four-donor shared clonotypes exceeded non-shared clonotypes in generation probability, with non-shared ones scoring lower.

Sequenced by immunoSEQ multiplex PCR; TCRdb stores in-frame clones only, minus some. The sample holds about 2.1 million clones, about 94% seen once. Terminally differentiated effector memory CD45RA+ cells were excluded from the naive CD8 cells, which were CD45RO-negative and positively selected for CCR7. Germline V CDR1 and CDR2: SQVTM, ANQGSEA. The length of the CDR3 is 15 residues. Trimming at V came to 0 bases and at J to 2 bases, leaving 4 bases not matched to a gene. This clone was detected a few times. Its target is not known. The V call is TRBV29-1, the J call TRBJ1-1; 9 nucleotides line up with TRBD1. This TCR was recovered from a man younger than 30 in good health. Some clones in this sample may be carry-over from other donors' samples. The sample taken for sequencing was naive CD8+ T cells from PBMCs. In DNA form, the CDR3 reads TGCAGCGTTGAAGATAAGGGACAGGGAAACACTGAAGCTTTCTTT. Its translation is CSVEDKGQGNTEAFF.